This record concerns one T cell receptor (beta chain) sequence. Its antigen is not known. The data belong to a study of CD8 T cells in ankylosing spondylitis. Points from the study as a whole: Blood from ankylosing spondylitis patients appeared to carry a characteristic roughly eight-variant TCR beta motif.

Construction of TCR beta libraries was performed using quantitative 5'-RACE with molecular barcodes. TCRdb analysed the 5' RACE reads with MiXCR anew, one entry per CDR3 protein. The repertoire has more than 650,000 distinct CDR3 sequences, roughly 12% of them found once; the top ten carry 0.45% to 0.6%. The origin of this receptor is a male donor with ankylosing spondylitis. The sequenced sample consisted of blood, either unsorted or a sorted T cell fraction (not recorded which).

CDR3 protein: CASSPVAGAGEQFF. The CDR3 nucleotides read TGTGCCAGCAGCCCGGTAGCGGGAGCGGGTGAGCAGTTCTTC. The rearrangement uses TRBV7-2 and TRBJ2-1; 9 bases agree with TRBD2. V lost 5 bases to trimming and J lost 9 bases; unmatched junction nucleotides: 8. CDR1 SGHTA and CDR2 FQGNSA come from the germline V gene. CDR3 length equals 14 residues.